This is a list of T cell receptor beta chains from one sample in a study of shared clonotypes between healthy human individuals. Here immunoSEQ multiplex PCR was the method, and the copy in TCRdb shows in-frame clones only, minus some. This sample has some 2 million clones, with about 95% found just once. The sequenced sample consisted of naive CD8+ T cells sorted from blood. Every receptor here comes from a man aged 18 to 30 in good health. The CDR3 runs from the conserved cysteine through the conserved F or W. Each record gives: V gene, J gene, D gene, clone size, CDR3 protein, CDR3 DNA. The D gene is left open where the match is weak. Expanded clones get a size class; other rows say once, few or many, or leave the size out.

TRBV6-1	TRBJ2-5	TRBD2	.	CASSAGLGLVGETQYF	TGTGCCAGCAGTGCTGGTCTCGGACTAGTGGGAGAGACCCAGTACTTC
TRBV19	TRBJ2-7	TRBD2	.	CASSIGTSGTYEQYF	TGTGCCAGTAGTATAGGGACTAGCGGGACCTACGAGCAGTACTTC
TRBV4-1	TRBJ1-5	.	.	CASSRTDSNQPQHF	TGCGCCAGCAGCCGGACAGACAGCAATCAGCCCCAGCATTTT
TRBV28	TRBJ1-4	.	.	CASSLGALLNEKLFF	TGTGCCAGCAGTTTGGGGGCACTGCTTAATGAAAAACTGTTTTTT
TRBV7-3	TRBJ2-1	.	.	CASSPKGGNEQFF	TGTGCCAGCAGCCCCAAGGGGGGCAATGAGCAGTTCTTC
TRBV11-2	TRBJ1-2	.	.	CASSEQANYGYTF	TGTGCCAGCAGCGAACAGGCTAACTATGGCTACACCTTC
TRBV19	TRBJ1-3	.	.	CASSTSLEGSSGNTIYF	TGTGCCAGTAGTACCTCACTAGAGGGGAGCTCTGGAAACACCATATATTTT
TRBV9	TRBJ2-5	.	.	CASSARGWETQYF	TGTGCCAGCAGCGCGCGGGGTTGGGAGACCCAGTACTTC
TRBV7-9	TRBJ1-2	.	.	CASSSAGQGRNGYTF	TGTGCCAGCAGCTCCGCAGGGCAGGGGAGGAATGGCTACACCTTC
TRBV28	TRBJ1-6	.	.	CASSFPSRPNSPLHF	TGTGCCAGCAGTTTTCCCTCCCGGCCGAATTCACCCCTCCACTTT
TRBV10-3	TRBJ2-7	.	.	CAISSDLEGPSSYEQYF	TGTGCCATCAGCTCGGATCTGGAGGGGCCGAGCTCCTACGAGCAGTACTTC
TRBV2	TRBJ1-1	.	.	CASSPGQQGTEAFF	TGTGCCAGCAGCCCGGGACAACAGGGCACTGAAGCTTTCTTT
TRBV5-1	TRBJ2-2	.	.	CASSPPPGLVNTGELFF	TGCGCCAGCAGCCCCCCCCCAGGCCTGGTGAACACCGGGGAGCTGTTTTTT
TRBV27	TRBJ2-5	.	.	CASSFRGLIGLQETQYF	TGTGCCAGCAGTTTTCGGGGATTGATAGGCCTCCAGGAGACCCAGTACTTC
TRBV19	TRBJ2-1	.	.	CASSILWGSYNEQFF	TGTGCCAGTAGTATCCTCTGGGGCTCCTACAATGAGCAGTTCTTC
TRBV10-1	TRBJ1-6	.	.	CASSEGSNSPLHF	TGCGCCAGCAGTGAGGGCAGTAATTCACCCCTCCACTTT
TRBV28	TRBJ1-5	.	.	CASKPTGLGQPQHF	TGTGCCAGCAAACCCACAGGGTTAGGTCAGCCCCAGCATTTT
TRBV5-4	TRBJ1-1	.	.	CASTSTENTEAFF	TGTGCCAGCACCTCGACAGAGAACACTGAAGCTTTCTTT
TRBV9	TRBJ1-1	.	.	CASSVSGHTEAFF	TGTGCCAGCAGCGTTTCAGGGCACACTGAAGCTTTCTTT
TRBV19	TRBJ2-3	TRBD2	.	CASSGLAGTDTQYF	TGTGCCAGTAGTGGACTAGCGGGAACAGATACGCAGTATTTT
TRBV9	TRBJ1-4	TRBD1	once	CASSAQGASNEKLFF	TGTGCCAGCAGCGCCCAGGGGGCGTCTAATGAAAAACTGTTTTTT
TRBV28	TRBJ2-3	TRBD1	.	CASSLLSAGGEDTDTQYF	TGTGCCAGCAGTTTACTCTCTGCAGGGGGCGAGGACACAGATACGCAGTATTTT
TRBV30	TRBJ2-7	TRBD2	.	CAWSLAGTSYEQYF	TGTGCCTGGAGTTTAGCGGGCACCTCCTACGAGCAGTACTTC
TRBV5-6	TRBJ2-7	.	.	CASSLGLGIYEQYF	TGTGCCAGCAGCTTGGGACTGGGAATCTACGAGCAGTACTTC
TRBV7-9	TRBJ2-7	.	.	CASSGGGRVSYEQYF	TGTGCCAGCAGCGGGGGCGGGCGGGTCTCCTACGAGCAGTACTTC
TRBV2	TRBJ1-2	TRBD1	.	CASSDLGTEGYTF	TGTGCCAGCAGTGATCTGGGGACAGAGGGCTACACCTTC
TRBV6-1	TRBJ2-7	.	few	CASNTDSYEQYF	TGTGCCAGCAATACCGACAGCTACGAGCAGTACTTC
TRBV4-3	TRBJ2-7	TRBD2	.	CASSQELADSYEQYF	TGCGCCAGCAGCCAAGAACTAGCGGACTCCTACGAGCAGTACTTC
TRBV4-1	TRBJ2-5	.	.	CASSYTLQGSETQYF	TGCGCCAGCAGCTACACCCTACAGGGATCAGAGACCCAGTACTTC
TRBV4-1	TRBJ2-7	.	.	CASSQEKGYQYEQYF	TGCGCCAGCAGCCAAGAAAAAGGGTACCAATACGAGCAGTACTTC
TRBV5-4	TRBJ1-1	.	.	CASSLGYTEAFF	TGTGCCAGCAGCTTAGGTTACACTGAAGCTTTCTTT
TRBV7-9	TRBJ2-1	.	.	CASSFGASYNEQFF	TGTGCCAGCAGCTTCGGGGCTTCCTACAATGAGCAGTTCTTC
TRBV9	TRBJ2-1	TRBD1	.	CASSPRLSRGPYNEQFF	TGTGCCAGCAGCCCAAGACTTAGCAGGGGGCCGTACAATGAGCAGTTCTTC
TRBV6-6	TRBJ2-1	TRBD1	few	CASTSSGTGEFF	TGTGCCAGCACCTCATCCGGGACAGGGGAATTCTTC
TRBV9	TRBJ2-3	TRBD2	.	CASSVGYAGGTDTQYF	TGTGCCAGCAGCGTAGGTTATGCGGGGGGTACAGATACGCAGTATTTT
TRBV4-3	TRBJ2-2	TRBD2	.	CASSQDLRLAGGELFF	TGCGCCAGCAGCCAAGATCTCCGACTAGCCGGCGGGGAGCTGTTTTTT
TRBV5-1	TRBJ2-7	TRBD1	.	CASSFWDRESYEQYF	TGCGCCAGCAGCTTCTGGGACAGAGAGTCCTACGAGCAGTACTTC
TRBV6-5	TRBJ2-3	TRBD2	.	CASSYLAGVSTDTQYF	TGTGCCAGCAGTTACCTAGCGGGAGTGAGCACAGATACGCAGTATTTT
TRBV7-2	TRBJ1-5	.	.	CASSLVQISNQPQHF	TGTGCCAGCAGCTTAGTTCAGATTAGCAATCAGCCCCAGCATTTT
TRBV27	TRBJ1-6	.	.	CASSLLNSPLHF	TGTGCCAGCAGTTTACTTAATTCACCCCTCCACTTT
TRBV27	TRBJ2-4	.	.	CASSLRDSKNIQYF	TGTGCCAGCAGTTTACGGGACTCTAAAAACATTCAGTACTTC
TRBV4-1	TRBJ2-7	TRBD2	once	CASSHRLAGVYEQYF	TGCGCCAGCAGCCACAGACTAGCGGGAGTCTACGAGCAGTACTTC
TRBV7-9	TRBJ2-7	TRBD1	once	CASSFTPGQGAHFEQYF	TGTGCCAGCAGCTTTACGCCGGGACAGGGGGCCCATTTCGAGCAGTACTTC
TRBV28	TRBJ2-1	.	.	CASSWGGSYNEQFF	TGTGCCAGCAGTTGGGGTGGCTCCTACAATGAGCAGTTCTTC
TRBV10-3	TRBJ2-7	.	once	CAISESTGSPYEQYF	TGTGCCATCAGTGAGTCGACGGGTAGCCCATACGAGCAGTACTTC
TRBV27	TRBJ2-1	.	.	CASSLSSYNEQFF	TGTGCCAGCAGTTTATCGTCCTACAATGAGCAGTTCTTC
TRBV28	TRBJ1-1	.	.	CASSGGARTEAFF	TGTGCCAGCAGCGGGGGGGCGAGAACTGAAGCTTTCTTT
TRBV30	TRBJ1-5	TRBD1	.	CAWNPGQGDQPQHF	TGTGCCTGGAACCCGGGACAGGGAGATCAGCCCCAGCATTTT
TRBV5-6	TRBJ1-2	.	.	CASSFGELQGYTF	TGTGCCAGCAGCTTCGGGGAATTGCAGGGCTACACCTTC
TRBV29-1	TRBJ1-2	.	.	CSVGENYGYTF	TGCAGCGTTGGGGAAAACTATGGCTACACCTTC
TRBV4-1	TRBJ2-5	.	.	CASSQEKGTLQETQYF	TGCGCCAGCAGCCAAGAAAAGGGGACACTCCAAGAGACCCAGTACTTC